This TCR beta chain emerged from a study of shared clonotypes between healthy human individuals. Whole-study findings and limits: What rarefaction showed was incomplete sorted-subset sequencing despite large depth. Compared with clonotypes that all four donors shared, non-shared clonotypes had lower generation probabilities.

Germline V gene data show CDR1 as SGHNT and CDR2 as YYREEE (reference sequence). CDR3 size: 15 residues. The ends lost 0 bases at V and 11 bases at J; junction bases unmatched: 10. The assay ran at deep level. Method: immunoSEQ multiplex PCR; TCRdb's copy keeps in-frame clones and lacks some. The sample contains some 2.4 million clones, approximately 94% of which appear only once. Regarding this clone: Antigen: not known.

The TCR comes from a man younger than 30 in good health. Some clones in this sample may be carry-over from other donors' samples. The chain recombines TRBV5-4 with TRBJ1-1, with 10 bases fitting TRBD1. The sequencing input was naive CD4+ T cells from PBMCs. The subset here: CD45RA+ positively selected. CDR3 region: CASSLGQGASASAFF. In DNA, the CDR3 is TGTGCCAGCAGCTTGGGACAGGGGGCCTCGGCGTCGGCTTTCTTT.